This is a list of T cell receptor beta chains from one sample in a study of T cell changes during pregnancy in multiple sclerosis. This table comes from immunoSEQ multiplex PCR, and its TCRdb copy is limited to in-frame clones, with some not included. The sample lists tens of thousands of clones, approximately 91% occurring once. The source material was CD4+ T cells from peripheral blood mononuclear cells, sampled in the first trimester of pregnancy. The receptors originated from a female donor with multiple sclerosis, enrolled in a pregnancy study. The CDR3 runs from the conserved cysteine through the conserved F or W. Each record gives: CDR3 DNA, CDR3 protein, V gene, J gene, clone size, D gene. The D gene is left open where the match is weak. Clone sizes are given selectively: once, few, many, or a class where the clone is expanded.

DNA: TGTGCCAGCAACCGAGACGGAGGCTCGGGAGGCTACACCTTC
CDR3: CASNRDGGSGGYTF
V: TRBV7-3
J: TRBJ1-2
size: once
D: -

DNA: TGCGCCAGCAGCTTCTTTTCCCCCGGACAGGGGGCACGAGAGACCCAGTACTTC
CDR3: CASSFFSPGQGARETQYF
V: TRBV5-1
J: TRBJ2-5
size: once
D: TRBD1

DNA: TGTGCCAGCAGCTTATTCCCTTGGACGGCGGGCGTAGCGGATACGCAGTATTTT
CDR3: CASSLFPWTAGVADTQYF
V: TRBV7-3
J: TRBJ2-3
size: -
D: -

DNA: TGTGCCAGCAGCTCCCGACAGGGCTCCTACGAGCAGTACTTC
CDR3: CASSSRQGSYEQYF
V: TRBV7-3
J: TRBJ2-7
size: -
D: TRBD1

DNA: TGTGCCAGCAGCTTTTTGACAGGGAGGAACACTGAAGCTTTCTTT
CDR3: CASSFLTGRNTEAFF
V: TRBV7-2
J: TRBJ1-1
size: -
D: TRBD1

DNA: TGTGCCAGCGCCCAGGGTCTCGGGTACGAGCAGTACTTC
CDR3: CASAQGLGYEQYF
V: TRBV7-2
J: TRBJ2-7
size: -
D: -

DNA: TGTGCCAGCAGCTTAGGGGGGACTTCTGGGGCCAACGTCCTGACTTTC
CDR3: CASSLGGTSGANVLTF
V: TRBV7-9
J: TRBJ2-6
size: -
D: -

DNA: TGTGCCAGCAGCTTAAAAACTAGCGGTAATGAAAAACTGTTTTTT
CDR3: CASSLKTSGNEKLFF
V: TRBV5-4
J: TRBJ1-4
size: few
D: -

DNA: TGTGCCAGCAGCCAAGATGGGGTGCTAGCGGTAAACCAAGAGACCCAGTACTTC
CDR3: CASSQDGVLAVNQETQYF
V: TRBV14
J: TRBJ2-5
size: -
D: TRBD2

DNA: TGTGCCATCAGTGGTCCTGCACGGGAATATGAGCAGTTCTTC
CDR3: CAISGPAREYEQFF
V: TRBV10-3
J: TRBJ2-1
size: -
D: -

DNA: TGTGCCAGCAGTTTAGGGGGAGGGGCCAACACTGAAGCTTTCTTT
CDR3: CASSLGGGANTEAFF
V: TRBV7-3
J: TRBJ1-1
size: -
D: -

DNA: TGTGCCAGCAGCTTGGGAATCCGGGACTCCTATGGCTACACCTTC
CDR3: CASSLGIRDSYGYTF
V: TRBV9
J: TRBJ1-2
size: -
D: -

DNA: TGCGCCAGCAGCTCTCTCCCGACTAGCCGGCCGGTGAACGCCGGGGAGCTGTTTTTT
CDR3: CASSSLPTSRPVNAGELFF
V: TRBV5-1
J: TRBJ2-2
size: -
D: TRBD2

DNA: TGTGCCAGTAGTACCAACAGGGCTTGGATCGCCGAAAAACTGTTTTTT
CDR3: CASSTNRAWIAEKLFF
V: TRBV19
J: TRBJ1-4
size: -
D: -

DNA: TGTGCCAGTAAGGAGGGGGCGCTAGCCCCTTCAGCTTTCTTT
CDR3: CASKEGALAPSAFF
V: TRBV19
J: TRBJ1-1
size: -
D: TRBD1

DNA: TGTGCCAGCTCATCACTAGCGGGGGGGGCCGCGTTGGTGACCCAGTACTTC
CDR3: CASSSLAGGAALVTQYF
V: TRBV18
J: TRBJ2-5
size: once
D: TRBD2

DNA: TGTGCCAGCAGCGCCGGGAGCTATGGCTACACCTTC
CDR3: CASSAGSYGYTF
V: TRBV7-2
J: TRBJ1-2
size: -
D: -

DNA: TGTGCCAGCACGGGAGGGGCGAACACTGAAGCTTTCTTT
CDR3: CASTGGANTEAFF
V: TRBV25-1
J: TRBJ1-1
size: -
D: -